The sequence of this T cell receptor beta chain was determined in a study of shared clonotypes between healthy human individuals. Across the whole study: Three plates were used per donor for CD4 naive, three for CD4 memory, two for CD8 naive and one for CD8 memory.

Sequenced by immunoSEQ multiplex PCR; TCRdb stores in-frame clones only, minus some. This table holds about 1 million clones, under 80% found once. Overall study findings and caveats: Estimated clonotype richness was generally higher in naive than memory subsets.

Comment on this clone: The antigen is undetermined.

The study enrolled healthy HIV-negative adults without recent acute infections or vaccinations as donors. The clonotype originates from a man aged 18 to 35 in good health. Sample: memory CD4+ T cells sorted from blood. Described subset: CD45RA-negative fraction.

CDR3 amino acids: CASSQPGTGTKNIQYF. The CDR3 coding sequence is TGCGCCAGCAGCCAACCCGGGACAGGGACAAAAAACATTCAGTACTTC. This chain links TRBV4-1 with TRBJ2-4; 9 nucleotides line up with TRBD1. J lost 4 bases, V lost 2 bases, and 6 bases had no gene match. Germline V CDR1 and CDR2: MGHRA, YSYEKL. This CDR3 spans 16 amino acids.